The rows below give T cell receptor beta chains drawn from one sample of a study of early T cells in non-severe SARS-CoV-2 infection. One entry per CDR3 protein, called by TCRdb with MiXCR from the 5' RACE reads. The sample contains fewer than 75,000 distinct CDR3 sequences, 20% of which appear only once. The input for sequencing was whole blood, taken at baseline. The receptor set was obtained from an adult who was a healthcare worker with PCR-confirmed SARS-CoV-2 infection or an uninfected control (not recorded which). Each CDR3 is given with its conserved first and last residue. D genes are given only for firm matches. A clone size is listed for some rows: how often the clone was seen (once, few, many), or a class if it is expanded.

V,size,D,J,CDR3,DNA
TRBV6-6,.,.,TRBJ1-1,CASSYSEGREAFF,TGTGCCAGCAGTTACTCAGAGGGGAGGGAAGCTTTCTTT
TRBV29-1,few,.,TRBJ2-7,CSVERPESYEQYF,TGCAGCGTTGAACGCCCAGAATCCTACGAGCAGTACTTC
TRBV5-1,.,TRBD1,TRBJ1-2,CASSLAGTDYGYTF,TGCGCCAGCAGCTTGGCCGGGACAGACTATGGCTACACCTTC
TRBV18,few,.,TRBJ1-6,CASSGTLNSPLHF,TGTGCCAGCTCGGGGACTTTAAATTCACCCCTCCACTTT
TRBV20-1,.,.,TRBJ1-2,CSARPVTGYGYTF,TGCAGTGCTCGCCCGGTGACTGGCTATGGCTACACCTTC
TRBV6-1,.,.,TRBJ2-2,CASSGTFTNTGELFF,TGTGCCAGCAGCGGGACTTTTACGAACACCGGGGAGCTGTTTTTT
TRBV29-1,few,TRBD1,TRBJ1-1,CSVRSTDRALNTEAFF,TGCAGCGTTAGATCCACGGACAGGGCCTTAAACACTGAAGCTTTCTTT
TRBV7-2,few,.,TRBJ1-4,CASSSTVNNEKLFF,TGTGCCAGCAGCTCGACAGTGAATAATGAAAAACTGTTTTTT
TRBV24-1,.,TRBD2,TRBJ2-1,CATQLAGGREQFF,TGTGCCACGCAACTAGCGGGGGGGCGGGAGCAGTTCTTC
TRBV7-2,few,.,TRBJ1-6,CASSFLYNSPLHF,TGTGCCAGCAGCTTCCTATATAATTCACCCCTCCACTTT
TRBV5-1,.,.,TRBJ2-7,CASSPPLSSYEQYF,TGCGCCAGCAGCCCCCCTTTAAGCTCCTACGAGCAGTACTTC
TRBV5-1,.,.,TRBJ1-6,CASSQDSYSPLHF,TGCGCCAGCAGCCAGGACAGCTATTCACCCCTCCACTTT
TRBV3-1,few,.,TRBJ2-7,CASSPSYEQYF,TGTGCCAGCAGCCCGTCCTACGAGCAGTACTTC
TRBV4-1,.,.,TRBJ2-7,CASSRGPGGSYEQYF,TGCGCCAGCAGCCGAGGCCCAGGTGGATCCTACGAGCAGTACTTC
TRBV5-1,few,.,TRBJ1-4,CASSPRGAGEKLFF,TGCGCCAGCAGCCCCCGGGGTGCCGGGGAAAAACTGTTTTTT
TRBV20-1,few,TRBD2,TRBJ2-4,CSARDPLLAANIQYF,TGCAGTGCTAGAGATCCCCTACTAGCGGCAAACATTCAGTACTTC
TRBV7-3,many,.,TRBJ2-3,CASSPLGSTDTQYF,TGTGCCAGCAGCCCCCTGGGGAGCACAGATACGCAGTATTTT
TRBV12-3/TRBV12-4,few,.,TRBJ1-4,CASSPGGRYEKLFF,TGTGCCAGCAGTCCCGGGGGTCGCTATGAAAAACTGTTTTTT
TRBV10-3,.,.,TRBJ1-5,CAIMPQLGQPQHF,TGTGCCATCATGCCCCAACTCGGGCAGCCCCAGCATTTT
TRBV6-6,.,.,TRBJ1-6,CASSGSYNSPLHF,TGTGCCAGCTCCGGTTCCTATAATTCACCCCTCCACTTT
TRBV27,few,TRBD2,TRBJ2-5,CASRLSGGEARETQYF,TGTGCCAGCAGGCTTAGCGGGGGGGAAGCTAGAGAGACCCAGTACTTC
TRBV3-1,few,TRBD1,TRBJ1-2,CASSTRGDGYTF,TGTGCCAGCAGCACCAGGGGGGATGGCTACACCTTC
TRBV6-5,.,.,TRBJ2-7,CASSYSIGGARNEQYF,TGTGCCAGCAGTTACTCGATTGGGGGGGCGCGCAACGAGCAGTACTTC
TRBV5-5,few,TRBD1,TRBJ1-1,CASSLVGQGDTEAFF,TGTGCCAGCAGCTTGGTGGGACAGGGGGACACTGAAGCTTTCTTT
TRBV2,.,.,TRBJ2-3,CASSVDGTVTDTQYF,TGTGCCAGCAGTGTTGACGGGACGGTCACAGATACGCAGTATTTT
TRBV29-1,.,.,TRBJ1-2,CSVATGPNYGYTF,TGCAGCGTTGCCACAGGGCCTAACTATGGCTACACCTTC
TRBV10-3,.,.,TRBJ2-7,CAISESRLVGSYEQYF,TGTGCCATCAGTGAGTCCCGACTAGTGGGCTCCTACGAGCAGTACTTC
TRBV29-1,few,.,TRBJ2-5,CSVAQETQYF,TGCAGCGTTGCCCAAGAGACCCAGTACTTC
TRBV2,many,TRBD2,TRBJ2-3,CASSSGLAGSTDTQYF,TGTGCCAGCAGTTCAGGACTAGCCGGTAGCACAGATACGCAGTATTTT
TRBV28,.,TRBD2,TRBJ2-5,CASSLAGGSQETQYF,TGTGCCAGTTCATTAGCGGGGGGTTCGCAAGAGACCCAGTACTTC
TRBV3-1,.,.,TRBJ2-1,CASSQAYEQFF,TGTGCCAGCAGCCAAGCTTATGAGCAGTTCTTC
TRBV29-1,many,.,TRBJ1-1,CSLGPAFF,TGCAGCTTAGGACCGGCGTTCTTT
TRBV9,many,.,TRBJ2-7,CASSSGGTGPSEQYF,TGTGCCAGCAGCTCAGGGGGGACTGGTCCCTCGGAGCAGTACTTC
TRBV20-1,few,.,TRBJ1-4,CSGRRSNEKLFF,TGCAGTGGGCGGCGGAGCAATGAAAAACTGTTTTTT
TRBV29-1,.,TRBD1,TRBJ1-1,CSARQGGGTEAFF,TGCAGCGCGAGACAGGGAGGGGGCACTGAAGCTTTCTTT
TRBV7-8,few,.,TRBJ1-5,CASSLGTGQPQHF,TGTGCCAGCAGCTTAGGAACGGGTCAGCCCCAGCATTTT
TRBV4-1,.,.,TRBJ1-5,CASSQDAQGLYSNQPQHF,TGCGCCAGCAGCCAAGATGCACAGGGTCTATATAGCAATCAGCCCCAGCATTTT
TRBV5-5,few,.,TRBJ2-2,CASSLSAGRTGELFF,TGTGCCAGCAGCTTGTCGGCAGGGCGGACCGGGGAGCTGTTTTTT
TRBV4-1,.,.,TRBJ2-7,CASSQFLSGPYEQYF,TGCGCCAGCAGCCAATTCCTTAGCGGACCTTACGAGCAGTACTTC
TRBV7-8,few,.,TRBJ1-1,CASSLEAGGGTEAFF,TGTGCCAGCAGCTTAGAGGCGGGGGGAGGCACTGAAGCTTTCTTT
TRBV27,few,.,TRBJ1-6,CASSFRVESPLHF,TGTGCCAGCAGTTTCAGGGTGGAATCACCCCTCCACTTT
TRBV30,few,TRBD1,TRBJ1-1,CAWSSSRGTEAFF,TGTGCCTGGAGTAGCAGCAGGGGGACTGAAGCTTTCTTT
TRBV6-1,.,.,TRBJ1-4,CASSRRGINEKLFF,TGTGCCAGCAGCCGTCGGGGAATTAATGAAAAACTGTTTTTT
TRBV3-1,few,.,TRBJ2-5,CASSSRIQQETQYF,TGTGCCAGCAGCTCCCGGATACAGCAAGAGACCCAGTACTTC
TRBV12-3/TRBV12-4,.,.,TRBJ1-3,CASSPGGGLTIYF,TGTGCCAGCAGCCCAGGAGGAGGTCTGACCATATATTTT
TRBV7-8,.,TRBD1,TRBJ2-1,CASSFGDRMYNEQFF,TGTGCCAGCAGCTTCGGGGACAGGATGTACAATGAGCAGTTCTTC
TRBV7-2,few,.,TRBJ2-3,CASNELVSTDTQYF,TGTGCCAGCAACGAGCTTGTAAGCACAGATACGCAGTATTTT
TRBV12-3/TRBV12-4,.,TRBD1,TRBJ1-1,CASSNRGGTEAFF,TGTGCCAGCAGCAACAGGGGGGGCACTGAAGCTTTCTTT
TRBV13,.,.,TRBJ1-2,CASSLGSGSGYTF,TGTGCCAGCAGCTTAGGATCGGGGTCTGGCTACACCTTC
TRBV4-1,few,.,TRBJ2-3,CASSPSAPRTDTQYF,TGCGCCAGCAGCCCATCCGCCCCCCGCACAGATACGCAGTATTTT
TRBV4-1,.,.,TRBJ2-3,CASSLPGLGTDTQYF,TGCGCCAGCAGTCTGCCGGGACTCGGAACAGATACGCAGTATTTT
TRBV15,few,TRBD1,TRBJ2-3,CATSRRQGGTDTQYF,TGTGCCACCAGCAGAAGACAGGGGGGCACAGATACGCAGTATTTT
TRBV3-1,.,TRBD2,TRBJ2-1,CASSPLAGVYNEQFF,TGTGCCAGCAGCCCTCTAGCGGGGGTATACAATGAGCAGTTCTTC
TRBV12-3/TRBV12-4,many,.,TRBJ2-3,CASSLGSGGTDTQYF,TGTGCCAGCAGTTTGGGTTCGGGGGGCACAGATACGCAGTATTTT
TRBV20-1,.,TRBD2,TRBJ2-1,CSAPGLSHNEQFF,TGCAGTGCTCCGGGACTATCACACAATGAGCAGTTCTTC
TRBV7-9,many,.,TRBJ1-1,CASSLGRTEAFF,TGTGCCAGCAGCTTGGGGCGAACTGAAGCTTTCTTT
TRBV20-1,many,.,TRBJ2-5,CSATRGNEQETQYF,TGCAGTGCTACCCGTGGGAACGAGCAAGAGACCCAGTACTTC
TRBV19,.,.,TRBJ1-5,CASSIPVAGQPQHF,TGTGCCAGTAGCATCCCGGTAGCGGGGCAGCCCCAGCATTTT
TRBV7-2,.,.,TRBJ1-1,CASSLGGPRNTEAFF,TGTGCCAGCAGCTTAGGGGGTCCAAGAAACACTGAAGCTTTCTTT